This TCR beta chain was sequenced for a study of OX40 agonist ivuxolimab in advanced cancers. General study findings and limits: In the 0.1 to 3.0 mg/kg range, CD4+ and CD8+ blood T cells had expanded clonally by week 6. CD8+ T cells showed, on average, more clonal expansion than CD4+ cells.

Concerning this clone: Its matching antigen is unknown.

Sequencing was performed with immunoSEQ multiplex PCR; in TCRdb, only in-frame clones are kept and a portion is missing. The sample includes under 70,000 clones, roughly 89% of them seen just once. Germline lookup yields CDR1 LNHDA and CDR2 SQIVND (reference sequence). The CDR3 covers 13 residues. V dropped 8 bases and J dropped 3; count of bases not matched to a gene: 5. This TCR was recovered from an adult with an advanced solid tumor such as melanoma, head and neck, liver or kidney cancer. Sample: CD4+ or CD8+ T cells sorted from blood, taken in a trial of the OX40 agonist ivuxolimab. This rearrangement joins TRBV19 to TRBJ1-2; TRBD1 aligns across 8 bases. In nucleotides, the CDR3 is TGTGCCAGTCAGGACAGGGCGGACTATGGCTACACCTTC. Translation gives CASQDRADYGYTF.